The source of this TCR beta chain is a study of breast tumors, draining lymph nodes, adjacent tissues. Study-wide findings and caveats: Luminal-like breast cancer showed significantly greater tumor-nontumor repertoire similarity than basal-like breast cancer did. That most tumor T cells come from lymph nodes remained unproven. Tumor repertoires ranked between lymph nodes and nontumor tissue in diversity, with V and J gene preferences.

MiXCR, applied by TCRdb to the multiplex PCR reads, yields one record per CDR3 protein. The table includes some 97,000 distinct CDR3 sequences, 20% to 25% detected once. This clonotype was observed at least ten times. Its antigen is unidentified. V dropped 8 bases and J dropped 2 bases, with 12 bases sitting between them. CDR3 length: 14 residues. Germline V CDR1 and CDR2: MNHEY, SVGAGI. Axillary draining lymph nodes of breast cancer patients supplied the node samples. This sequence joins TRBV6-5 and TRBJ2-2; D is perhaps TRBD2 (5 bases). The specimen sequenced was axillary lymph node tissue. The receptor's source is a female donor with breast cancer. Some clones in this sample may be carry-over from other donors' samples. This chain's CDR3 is CASCLLGNTGELFF. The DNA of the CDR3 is TGTGCCAGCTGTCTACTAGGAAACACCGGGGAGCTGTTTTTT.